This entry describes one T cell receptor (beta chain). Its specificity is not known. Germline CDR1 is SGHRS and CDR2 is YFSETQ. V lost 1 base, J lost 4 bases, and 15 bases lay in between. CDR3 size: 16 residues. Expressed TCRB transcripts were sequenced, since all the RNA that had been isolated was reverse transcribed. The repertoire was sequenced with immunoSEQ multiplex PCR; TCRdb's copy has only in-frame clones and lacks some. The sample gives hundreds of thousands of clones, roughly a sixth of which show up once; more than 0.08% is in the top ten. It was via CD45RO/CCR7/CD25/CD127/CD95/CD27 that CD4+ naive, central memory, regulatory and stem cell-like memory cells were sorted. The data are from a study of beta chain features in type 1 diabetes. Study-level findings and limits: A potential PCR bias toward shorter templates would be equal in patient and control samples. Type 1 diabetes patients had VDJ junctions that carried fewer insertions and more deletions. These data did not resolve whether HLA type affects TCRB rearrangement.

The TCR comes from a man younger than 30 in good health. This rearrangement joins TRBV5-1 to TRBJ1-5, with a possible D match to TRBD1 (6 bases). The sample taken for sequencing was naive CD4+ T cells from blood. Written as DNA, the CDR3 is TGCGCCAGCAGCTTGAAATCACAGGGCACGAATCAGCCCCAGCATTTT. Translating gives CASSLKSQGTNQPQHF.